A selection of T cell receptor beta chains follows, all from one sample in a study of blood T cell repertoires in COVID-19. Sequencing was performed with immunoSEQ multiplex PCR; in TCRdb, only in-frame clones are kept and a portion is missing. This sample yields more than 95,000 clones, of which approximately 81% are seen a single time; about 40% belongs to the top ten. Input material: peripheral blood. All receptors come from a man between 35 and 55 years old with active or convalescent COVID-19. The CDR3 runs from the conserved cysteine through the conserved F or W. Each record gives: V gene, J gene, clone size, D gene, CDR3 protein, CDR3 DNA. The D gene is left open where the match is weak. Clone size, where shown, is once, few, many, or a class for clones that have expanded.

V: TRBV6-5
J: TRBJ1-4
size: once
D: -
CDR3: CASRPQVAHEKLFF
DNA: TGTGCCAGCAGGCCTCAGGTCGCCCATGAAAAACTGTTTTTT

V: TRBV19
J: TRBJ1-2
size: -
D: -
CDR3: CASNSGPPIANYGYTF
DNA: TGTGCCAGTAATAGTGGTCCCCCCATAGCTAACTATGGCTACACCTTC

V: TRBV3-1/TRBV3-2
J: TRBJ1-1
size: -
D: -
CDR3: CASSQARFSYTEAFF
DNA: TGTGCCAGCAGCCAAGCTAGGTTTTCATACACTGAAGCTTTCTTT

V: TRBV10-3
J: TRBJ2-3
size: -
D: -
CDR3: CAISEGARKTDTQYF
DNA: TGTGCCATCAGTGAAGGGGCCCGCAAGACAGATACGCAGTATTTT

V: TRBV30
J: TRBJ2-7
size: -
D: TRBD1
CDR3: CAWDYRDRGRYEQYF
DNA: TGTGCCTGGGACTACCGGGACAGGGGGCGATACGAGCAGTACTTC

V: TRBV5-4
J: TRBJ1-2
size: -
D: TRBD1
CDR3: CASSRQGVHGYTF
DNA: TGTGCCAGCAGCCGACAGGGGGTTCATGGCTACACCTTC

V: TRBV15
J: TRBJ1-2
size: -
D: TRBD1
CDR3: CATSQQGMGGYTF
DNA: TGTGCCACCAGCCAACAGGGGATGGGGGGCTACACCTTC

V: TRBV9
J: TRBJ2-5
size: few
D: TRBD1
CDR3: CASSVDREMGETQYF
DNA: TGTGCCAGCAGCGTCGACAGGGAGATGGGGGAGACCCAGTACTTC

V: TRBV10-3
J: TRBJ1-2
size: -
D: -
CDR3: CAITDDRLGYTF
DNA: TGTGCCATCACCGACGACAGGCTTGGCTACACCTTC

V: TRBV7-2
J: TRBJ2-2
size: -
D: -
CDR3: CASSSDTGELFF
DNA: TGTGCCAGCAGCTCGGACACCGGGGAGCTGTTTTTT

V: TRBV12-3/TRBV12-4
J: TRBJ1-2
size: -
D: -
CDR3: CASSLGQNYGYTF
DNA: TGTGCCAGCAGTTTGGGGCAGAACTATGGCTACACCTTC

V: TRBV30
J: TRBJ2-6
size: once
D: -
CDR3: CAWSVQGISGANVLTF
DNA: TGTGCCTGGAGTGTACAGGGAATTTCTGGGGCCAACGTCCTGACTTTC

V: TRBV6-6
J: TRBJ1-1
size: once
D: -
CDR3: CASNPSAGVNTEAFF
DNA: TGTGCCAGCAACCCCTCGGCGGGGGTGAACACTGAAGCTTTCTTT

V: TRBV11-2
J: TRBJ2-5
size: -
D: -
CDR3: CASSLIRSRGETQYF
DNA: TGTGCCAGCAGCTTAATCAGATCACGAGGAGAGACCCAGTACTTC

V: TRBV19
J: TRBJ2-5
size: -
D: TRBD1
CDR3: CASSRRTGEETQYF
DNA: TGTGCCAGTAGTAGGCGGACAGGGGAGGAGACCCAGTACTTC

V: TRBV6-5
J: TRBJ1-6
size: -
D: -
CDR3: CASRYRAGGDSPLHF
DNA: TGTGCCAGCAGATACCGGGCAGGAGGGGATTCACCCCTCCACTTT

V: TRBV7-2
J: TRBJ1-1
size: -
D: TRBD1
CDR3: CASRGWGQGTEAFF
DNA: TGTGCCAGCAGGGGATGGGGACAGGGCACTGAAGCTTTCTTT

V: TRBV27
J: TRBJ1-5
size: few
D: -
CDR3: CASRGARSTQHF
DNA: TGTGCCAGCCGGGGGGCAAGATCGACCCAGCATTTT

V: TRBV30
J: TRBJ1-4
size: -
D: -
CDR3: CAWSAIRNEKLFF
DNA: TGTGCCTGGAGTGCAATTCGGAATGAAAAACTGTTTTTT

V: TRBV11-2
J: TRBJ1-1
size: -
D: -
CDR3: CASSLDLELFEAFF
DNA: TGTGCCAGCAGCTTAGATCTTGAACTGTTTGAAGCTTTCTTT

V: TRBV5-5
J: TRBJ1-5
size: large
D: -
CDR3: CASSLEQLNQPQHF
DNA: TGTGCCAGCAGCTTGGAACAGTTAAATCAGCCCCAGCATTTT

V: TRBV3-1/TRBV3-2
J: TRBJ2-5
size: -
D: -
CDR3: CASSHLGTLQETQYF
DNA: TGTGCCAGCAGCCACCTAGGTACACTCCAAGAGACCCAGTACTTC

V: TRBV4-1
J: TRBJ1-3
size: -
D: -
CDR3: CASSQVPQASGNTIYF
DNA: TGCGCCAGCAGCCAAGTTCCGCAGGCCTCTGGAAACACCATATATTTT

V: TRBV1
J: TRBJ1-1
size: -
D: -
CDR3: CTTIIRRGSGLF
DNA: TGCACCACAATAATTCGGAGGGGATCAGGGCTCTTT

V: TRBV5-5
J: TRBJ1-3
size: -
D: -
CDR3: CASSLVDPRRNTIYF
DNA: TGTGCCAGCAGCCTAGTCGACCCAAGAAGAAACACCATATATTTT

V: TRBV7-9
J: TRBJ1-1
size: few
D: TRBD1
CDR3: CASSPRTGGLTEAFF
DNA: TGTGCCAGCAGCCCACGGACAGGGGGCCTCACTGAAGCTTTCTTT

V: TRBV5-4
J: TRBJ2-5
size: -
D: -
CDR3: CASSGAGLIQETQYF
DNA: TGTGCCAGCAGCGGGGCGGGACTCATACAAGAGACCCAGTACTTC

V: TRBV5-6
J: TRBJ1-2
size: few
D: -
CDR3: CASSLDLAYGYTF
DNA: TGTGCCAGCAGCTTGGATTTAGCCTATGGCTACACCTTC

V: TRBV12-5
J: TRBJ1-2
size: -
D: TRBD1
CDR3: CASGLRTGTTVNYGYTF
DNA: TGTGCTAGTGGTTTAAGGACAGGGACTACGGTGAACTATGGCTACACCTTC

V: TRBV7-2
J: TRBJ1-2
size: -
D: TRBD1
CDR3: CASSVTQGASGYTF
DNA: TGTGCCAGCAGCGTAACACAGGGGGCGAGTGGCTACACCTTC

V: TRBV30
J: TRBJ1-3
size: -
D: TRBD1
CDR3: CAWRFRQGTGNTIYF
DNA: TGTGCCTGGAGATTCCGACAGGGTACAGGAAACACCATATATTTT

V: TRBV4-2
J: TRBJ1-2
size: -
D: -
CDR3: CASSQDEGTNYGYTF
DNA: TGTGCCAGCAGCCAAGATGAGGGCACCAACTATGGCTACACCTTC

V: TRBV14
J: TRBJ2-7
size: few
D: TRBD1
CDR3: CASSQGTGPYEQYF
DNA: TGTGCCAGCAGCCAAGGGACAGGGCCCTACGAGCAGTACTTC

V: TRBV19
J: TRBJ2-2
size: -
D: TRBD2
CDR3: CASRPGLAGTNTGELFF
DNA: TGTGCCAGTAGGCCGGGACTAGCGGGGACGAACACCGGGGAGCTGTTTTTT

V: TRBV4-1
J: TRBJ1-5
size: few
D: TRBD1
CDR3: CASSQEVTGDQPQHF
DNA: TGCGCCAGCAGCCAAGAAGTGACAGGGGATCAGCCCCAGCATTTT

V: TRBV25-1
J: TRBJ1-1
size: -
D: TRBD1
CDR3: CASSLPGQGPEAFF
DNA: TGTGCCAGCAGTCTTCCGGGACAGGGGCCTGAAGCTTTCTTT

V: TRBV19
J: TRBJ2-4
size: -
D: -
CDR3: CASSIISGGKNIQYF
DNA: TGTGCCAGTAGTATCATTTCAGGCGGGAAAAACATTCAGTACTTC

V: TRBV9
J: TRBJ1-4
size: -
D: -
CDR3: CASSLGGGWEKLFF
DNA: TGTGCCAGCAGCCTAGGGGGGGGCTGGGAAAAACTGTTTTTT

V: TRBV6-2/TRBV6-3
J: TRBJ2-3
size: -
D: -
CDR3: CASSTRKVITNTDTQYF
DNA: TGTGCCAGCAGTACACGTAAGGTTATTACTAACACAGATACGCAGTATTTT

V: TRBV30
J: TRBJ1-2
size: once
D: -
CDR3: CAWSRRLNYGYTF
DNA: TGTGCCTGGAGCCGACGACTGAACTATGGCTACACCTTC

V: TRBV2
J: TRBJ2-7
size: -
D: -
CDR3: CASSLRTNSYEQYF
DNA: TGTGCCAGCAGCTTACGGACTAACTCCTACGAGCAGTACTTC

V: TRBV30
J: TRBJ2-3
size: -
D: TRBD1
CDR3: CAWADRGRITDTQYF
DNA: TGTGCCTGGGCCGACAGGGGCCGAATCACAGATACGCAGTATTTT

V: TRBV29-1
J: TRBJ1-2
size: -
D: -
CDR3: CSVILRGNYGYTF
DNA: TGCAGCGTAATCCTTAGGGGGAACTATGGCTACACCTTC

V: TRBV7-9
J: TRBJ1-4
size: -
D: TRBD1
CDR3: CASSRNQGQGSEKLFF
DNA: TGTGCCAGCAGTCGAAACCAGGGACAGGGTAGTGAAAAACTGTTTTTT

V: TRBV2
J: TRBJ2-5
size: -
D: -
CDR3: CASSQGKWETQYF
DNA: TGTGCCAGCAGCCAGGGAAAGTGGGAGACCCAGTACTTC

V: TRBV19
J: TRBJ2-5
size: -
D: -
CDR3: CASSIAGVETQYF
DNA: TGTGCCAGTAGTATAGCGGGGGTTGAGACCCAGTACTTC

V: TRBV19
J: TRBJ2-1
size: -
D: TRBD2
CDR3: CASSIAGGLVNEQFF
DNA: TGTGCCAGTAGTATCGCGGGGGGGCTGGTCAATGAGCAGTTCTTC

V: TRBV29-1
J: TRBJ1-1
size: few
D: -
CDR3: CSVMGAGEAFF
DNA: TGCAGCGTCATGGGGGCTGGCGAAGCTTTCTTT

V: TRBV11-3
J: TRBJ1-2
size: -
D: TRBD1
CDR3: CASSSRTGWSYGYTF
DNA: TGTGCCAGCAGCTCGCGGACAGGGTGGTCGTATGGCTACACCTTC

V: TRBV18
J: TRBJ1-1
size: many
D: TRBD1
CDR3: CASSPRGDRGPGSEAFF
DNA: TGTGCCAGCTCACCAAGGGGCGACAGGGGGCCCGGGTCTGAAGCTTTCTTT

V: TRBV2
J: TRBJ1-1
size: -
D: -
CDR3: CASSGRVNTEAFF
DNA: TGTGCCAGCAGTGGCAGGGTGAACACTGAAGCTTTCTTT

V: TRBV9
J: TRBJ2-3
size: -
D: -
CDR3: CASSVGVGGPGTDTQYF
DNA: TGTGCCAGCAGCGTAGGAGTGGGGGGGCCTGGCACAGATACGCAGTATTTT

V: TRBV5-1
J: TRBJ2-1
size: -
D: -
CDR3: CASSSSGQIPGNEQFF
DNA: TGCGCCAGCAGCTCCTCTGGACAGATCCCCGGGAATGAGCAGTTCTTC